One and the same sample provided the 22 T cell receptor beta chains below, sequenced in a study of T cells after somatic rescue of genetic block (dated by TCRdb to 2018 to 2020). Library preparation employed the immunoSEQ multiplex PCR assay. TCRdb took over this immuneACCESS table, retaining in-frame rearrangements with V and J assigned. Such tables are incomplete; in checked studies, under half of the missing clones stem from an unresolved V gene, and the remainder is unexplained. The sample yields tens of thousands of clones; about nine tenths were counted once. The leading ten clones occupy roughly 2.9% of the sample. The specimen was peripheral blood mononuclear cells (PBMCs). Receptor source: a man between 25 and 39 years old.

The rearrangement joins TRBV11-2 to TRBJ2-2; D is unresolved. The germline gives CDR1 SGHAT, CDR2 FQNNGV. The ends were cut back, 6 bases at V and 0 bases at J, with 5 bases in the middle. The CDR3 totals 13 residues. CDR3 in amino acids: CASRASNTGELFF. The DNA for the CDR3 is TGTGCCAGCAGGGCCTCGAACACCGGGGAGCTGTTTTTT.

V gene TRBV15 combines with J gene TRBJ2-7, with 7 nucleotides matching TRBD1. J was trimmed by 0 bases and V by 8 bases; bases with no gene match: 4. The CDR3 has 13 amino acids. CDR1 is LNHNV and CDR2 is YYDKDF in the germline V gene (reference sequence). CDR3 in amino acids: CATRDSPSYEQYF. The CDR3 region has the DNA TGTGCCACCCGGGACAGTCCCTCCTACGAGCAGTACTTC.

This clone was picked up a small number of times. The chain has TRBV30 and TRBJ1-6, with 7 bases fitting TRBD1. Trimming at V came to 3 bases and at J to 7 bases, leaving 9 bases not matched to a gene. From germline, CDR1 is GTSNPN and CDR2 SVGIG (reference sequence). The CDR3 totals 15 residues. CDR3 DNA sequence: TGTGCCTGGAGCCGGGCAGGGGGATTGAATTCACCCCTCCACTTT. Amino acid sequence: CAWSRAGGLNSPLHF.

The sample holds one count of this clone. The chain recombines TRBV7-9 with TRBJ2-7; D might be TRBD1 (5 bases). Germline lookup yields CDR1 SEHNR and CDR2 FQNEAQ (reference sequence). This CDR3 has 13 amino acids. Trimming removed 5 bases at V and 3 bases at J, with 11 bases between. In DNA, the CDR3 is TGTGCCAGCAGCACGCAGGGAAACTACGAGCAGTACTTC. It encodes CASSTQGNYEQYF.

This clone came up a few times. This chain joins TRBV21-1 and TRBJ2-7; the table names TRBD1, a call not compared with the DNA. TRBV21-1 is given as a pseudogene. This CDR3 spans 13 amino acids. CDR3 loop: CASSHIQVYEQYF. In DNA form, the CDR3 reads TGTGCCAGCAGCCACATACAGGTCTACGAGCAGTACTTC.

This clone was seen once. The V gene is TRBV5-6, the J gene TRBJ2-1, with D perhaps given as TRBD1 or TRBD2 (5 bases each). The length of the CDR3 is 17 residues. Trimming removed 0 bases at V and 10 bases at J, with 23 bases between. Germline CDR1 SGHDT, CDR2 YYEEEE. The DNA for the CDR3 is TGTGCCAGCAGCTTGGATCGCAGGGTTTTGCCTTCGGGGGAGCAGTTCTTC. Amino acid sequence: CASSLDRRVLPSGEQFF.

The CDR3 DNA reads as TGTGCCAGCAGCCAAGGCCCGGGGTACTCCTACGAGCAGTACTTC. Its protein is CASSQGPGYSYEQYF. The V call is TRBV14, the J call TRBJ2-7; D is possibly TRBD2 (5 bases). Germline assignment: CDR1 SGHDN and CDR2 FVKESK. Between the trimmed V and J ends, which lost 1 base and 0 bases, there was a span of 10 bases. The CDR3 covers 15 residues.

The DNA for the CDR3 is TGCGCCAGCAGCTTGGCAGGCACCACCTACGAGCAGTACTTC. Amino acid sequence: CASSLAGTTYEQYF. The genes are TRBV5-1 and TRBJ2-7, with unresolved D. V lost 0 bases, J lost 2 bases, and 9 bases lay in between. The CDR3 runs 14 residues. Germline values: CDR1 SGHRS, CDR2 YFSETQ.

The rearrangement links TRBV19 to TRBJ1-1; TRBD1 aligns across 8 bases. From germline, CDR1 is LNHDA and CDR2 SQIVND (reference sequence). The CDR3 spans 16 residues. Trimming took 3 bases from V and 0 from J; bases not matched to a gene: 6. CDR3 sequence reads: CASSIDGQGVNTEAFF. The CDR3 DNA follows: TGTGCCAGTAGTATTGATGGACAGGGCGTGAACACTGAAGCTTTCTTT.

Only one count was recorded for this clone. This rearrangement joins TRBV20-1 to TRBJ2-3; D unclear. Trimming stripped 5 bases from V and 5 bases from J, with 8 bases between. From germline, CDR1 is DFQATT and CDR2 SNEGSKA (reference sequence). The CDR3 consists of 11 residues. This CDR3 is CSAPHGDTQYF. CDR3 DNA sequence: TGCAGTGCTCCTCACGGAGATACGCAGTATTTT.

The chain recombines TRBV10-2 with TRBJ1-2; 7 positions match TRBD1. Germline V gene data show CDR1 as WSHSY and CDR2 as SAAADI. The V and J ends lost 6 bases and 3 bases, in that order; junction bases with no gene match: 4. The CDR3 sequence is 13 residues long. For the CDR3, the DNA is TGCGCCAGCAGGACCGGGACAGACTATGGCTACACCTTC. This sequence encodes CASRTGTDYGYTF.

This clone has just one count. This chain uses TRBV11-3 with TRBJ2-5; D might be TRBD1 (5 bases). Trimming stripped 8 bases from V and 5 bases from J, with 15 bases between. CDR1 is SGHNT, CDR2 YENEEA, per germline. The CDR3 extends over 13 amino acids. CDR3 in DNA: TGTGCCAGCTCCGTAGAGGCAGGGGAGACCCAGTACTTC. Protein product: CASSVEAGETQYF.

The V call is TRBV18, the J call TRBJ1-1; D is undetermined. The CDR3 contains 15 residues. V was clipped by 0 bases and J by 4 bases, with 12 bases between them. Per the germline V gene, CDR1 is KGHSH and CDR2 is LQKENI. In nucleotides, the CDR3 is TGTGCCAGCTCACCACCGTTGGGTGGGAGCACTGAAGCTTTCTTT. This codes for CASSPPLGGSTEAFF.

The chain combines TRBV5-5 with TRBJ2-3; TRBD1 or TRBD2 may be the D gene (5 bases each). CDR1 SGHKS and CDR2 YYEKEE come from the germline V gene (reference sequence). This CDR3 spans 13 amino acids. V was pared by 2 bases and J by 5 bases, with 9 bases between. CDR3 amino acids: CASSFGAVDTQYF. CDR3 bases: TGTGCCAGCAGCTTCGGGGCAGTAGATACGCAGTATTTT.

V usage is TRBV10-1 and J usage is TRBJ2-5; TRBD2 is a possible D gene (5 bases). The germline V gene has CDR1 WNHNN and CDR2 SYGVQD (reference sequence). CDR3 length equals 14 residues. Trimming shortened V by 2 bases and J by 2 bases, and 9 bases separated the two germline ends. The CDR3 loop reads CASSERPGQETQYF. The CDR3 DNA follows: TGCGCCAGCAGTGAGAGGCCGGGACAAGAGACCCAGTACTTC.

The table lists this clone with a count of one. The V call is TRBV7-2, the J call TRBJ2-2; D is ambiguous. CDR1 SGHTA and CDR2 FQGNSA come from the germline V gene. This CDR3 has 17 amino acids. With 1 base removed from V and 1 base from J, the gap between germline ends came to 13 bases. The CDR3: CASSLEGGPENTGELFF. CDR3 sequence (DNA): TGTGCCAGCAGCTTAGAAGGTGGACCAGAGAACACCGGGGAGCTGTTTTTT.

This clone was seen only once. CDR3 region: CASSLSLLYNEQFF. The CDR3 DNA is TGTGCCAGCAGCTTATCACTACTCTACAATGAGCAGTTCTTC. The chain has TRBV7-9 and TRBJ2-1, with no clear D. Germline CDR1 and CDR2: SEHNR and FQNEAQ (reference sequence). The CDR3 loop spans 14 amino acids. V dropped 2 bases and J dropped 3 bases, with 8 bases sitting between them.

J is TRBJ1-5 and V is TRBV7-9; the D is unclear. The ends were cut back, 3 bases at V and 5 bases at J, with 11 bases in the middle. The CDR3 runs 14 residues. Germline assignment: CDR1 SEHNR and CDR2 FQNEAQ (reference sequence). The CDR3 DNA reads TGTGCCAGCAGCTTTGGGTCCGTAGATCAGCCCCAGCATTTT. Translating it yields CASSFGSVDQPQHF.

J is TRBJ1-1 and V is TRBV10-3; a possible D gene is TRBD1 (6 bases). CDR1 is ENHRY, CDR2 SYGVKD, per germline. CDR3 length equals 14 residues. Trimming removed 4 bases from V and 3 bases from J, with 12 bases in between. Here the CDR3 DNA reads TGTGCCATCAGTGGGAGACAGGAGGACACTGAAGCTTTCTTT. Its translation is CAISGRQEDTEAFF.

This chain links TRBV28 with TRBJ2-1, with D maybe TRBD1 (5 bases). Germline loops: CDR1 MDHEN, CDR2 SYDVKM. This CDR3 is 13 amino acids long. Trimming took off 0 bases at V and 7 bases at J, with 7 bases between the two ends. The CDR3 sequence is CASSLWGRNEQFF. In nucleotides, the CDR3 is TGTGCCAGCAGTTTATGGGGGCGGAATGAGCAGTTCTTC.

V usage is TRBV6-1 and J usage is TRBJ2-7; 9 bases map to TRBD2. The CDR3 consists of 14 residues. From germline, CDR1 is MNHNS and CDR2 SASEGT. Germline trimming cut 6 bases from V and 2 bases from J; bases unmatched to any gene: 5. The CDR3 DNA follows: TGTGCCAGCAGACAGACTAGCGGACCCTACGAGCAGTACTTC. Protein: CASRQTSGPYEQYF.

This clone was recorded only once. V and J are TRBV13 and TRBJ2-1; 15 nucleotides agree with TRBD2. V was pared by 6 bases and J by 7 bases, with 4 bases of the junction left unmatched. The CDR3 totals 15 residues. Per germline, CDR1 PRHDT and CDR2 FYEKMQ (reference sequence). The CDR3 DNA reads TGTGCCAGCAGTTTCGGACTAGCGGGAGGGAATGAGCAGTTCTTC. This gives the protein CASSFGLAGGNEQFF.